This TCR beta chain derives from a study of blood T cell repertoires in COVID-19. On the study more broadly: T cells, B-cell-depleted T cells, or PBMCs provided the cDNA or gDNA that served as material.

This table comes from immunoSEQ multiplex PCR, and its TCRdb copy is limited to in-frame clones, with some not included. The sample has about 160,000 clones, around 90% seen once. CDR1 and CDR2 from the germline V gene are SGHDN and FVKESK. The CDR3 length is 15 residues. Deletions cut 4 bases from V and 0 bases from J, with 7 bases between. What was sequenced was peripheral blood. This clonotype was sampled from a man younger than 30 with acute or convalescent COVID-19. This chain joins TRBV14 and TRBJ1-6, with a tentative D call TRBD1 (6 bases). The CDR3, as DNA: TGTGCCAGCAGCCCGGACAGCTCCTATAATTCACCCCTCCACTTT. Translating it yields CASSPDSSYNSPLHF.